The 23 T cell receptor beta chains below all came from one sample that was sequenced in a study of blood T cell repertoires in COVID-19. Only in-frame clones appear in the TCRdb table, and some are missing; sequencing was by immunoSEQ multiplex PCR. This table holds 45,000 to 65,000 clones, 78% found once. The sample taken for sequencing was peripheral blood. The receptors come from a human donor in a cohort sampled during active COVID-19.

CDR3 DNA sequence: TGTGCCAGCAGTTCCTACTCTGGCTACACCTTC. This translates into CASSSYSGYTF. The V and J genes are TRBV12-3 or TRBV12-4 and TRBJ1-2, with D uncertain. Trimming stripped 4 bases from V and 7 bases from J, with 7 bases between. The CDR3 runs to 11 residues.

This clone is a singleton in its sample. The rearrangement uses TRBV19 and TRBJ2-1; 10 bases are shared with TRBD2. V was clipped by 3 bases and J by 9 bases; unmatched bases: 8. The CDR3 sequence is 15 residues long. Germline CDR1 is LNHDA and CDR2 is SQIVND (reference sequence). CDR3: CASSILSSGRGEQFF. The CDR3 nucleotides read TGTGCCAGTAGTATTTTGTCTAGCGGGAGAGGTGAGCAGTTCTTC.

The gene calls are TRBV7-6 and TRBJ1-6; possibly TRBD1 for D (5 bases). V lost 1 base and J lost 7, with 11 bases in between. The germline V gene encodes CDR1 SGHVS and CDR2 FNYEAQ. The CDR3 loop spans 15 amino acids. CDR3 in DNA: TGTGCCAGCAGCTTAGGAGGTTCAGGGAATTCACCCCTCCACTTT. Its translation: CASSLGGSGNSPLHF.

The chain links TRBV28 to TRBJ2-3, with 7 bases that match TRBD2. CDR3 length: 17 residues. CDR1 is MDHEN and CDR2 is SYDVKM in the germline V gene. J gave up 0 bases and V 6 bases, and 12 bases lay outside the gene matches. CDR3 in amino acids: CASSPPSGGGSTDTQYF. DNA of the CDR3: TGTGCCAGCAGCCCCCCGTCGGGCGGGGGAAGCACAGATACGCAGTATTTT.

The genes are TRBV20-1 and TRBJ1-4; TRBD1 might be the D (5 bases). Germline values: CDR1 DFQATT, CDR2 SNEGSKA (reference sequence). The CDR3 totals 11 residues. Here the CDR3 reads CSLSRGEKLFF. CDR3 sequence (DNA): TGCAGCCTATCTAGGGGTGAAAAACTGTTTTTT.

The chain has TRBV30 and TRBJ1-3; 8 nucleotides line up with TRBD1. V lost 2 bases, J lost 3 bases, and 6 bases stayed unmatched. Germline CDR1 GTSNPN, CDR2 SVGIG (reference sequence). The CDR3 loop spans 15 amino acids. The CDR3 bases are TGTGCCTGGAGTTTACCCGGGACAGGTGGAAACACCATATATTTT. Encoded protein: CAWSLPGTGGNTIYF.

The V call is TRBV19, the J call TRBJ2-5; D is possibly TRBD1 (5 bases). V was shortened by 5 bases and J by 6 bases, with 13 bases between the two germline ends. Germline V gene lookup returns CDR1 LNHDA and CDR2 SQIVND (reference sequence). The length of the CDR3 is 13 residues. In DNA, the CDR3 is TGTGCCAGTAGTGCTTCCCCAGGGAAGACCCAGTACTTC. Translated: CASSASPGKTQYF. Full variable domain (outside the CDR3, taken from reference TRBV19 and TRBJ2-5): DGGITQSPKYLFRKEGQNVTLSCEQNLNHDAMYWYRQDPGQGLRLIYYSQIVNDFQKGDIAEGYSVSREKKESFPLTVTSAQKNPTAFYLCASSASPGKTQYFGPGTRLLVL.

J is TRBJ2-3 and V is TRBV12-3 or TRBV12-4; TRBD1 is a possible D gene (5 bases). V lost 3 bases to trimming and J lost 5 bases, with 9 bases between them. The CDR3 covers 13 residues. For the CDR3, the DNA is TGTGCCAGCAGTTTTTCCAGGGAAGATACGCAGTATTTT. Amino acid sequence: CASSFSREDTQYF.

This clone was observed a few times. V gene TRBV2 combines with J gene TRBJ2-5; 8 positions agree with TRBD2. Germline assignment: CDR1 SNHLY and CDR2 FYNNEI. V shed 6 bases and J 4 bases; nucleotides not matched to a gene: 7. CDR3 size: 14 residues. CDR3 bases: TGTGCCAGCAGGAAGCGGGAGCAGGGAGAGACCCAGTACTTC. It encodes CASRKREQGETQYF.

The CDR3 here is CASSPRDRDNSPLHF. The CDR3 DNA reads as TGTGCCAGCTCACCCCGGGACAGGGACAATTCACCCCTCCACTTT. This chain uses TRBV18 with TRBJ1-6; 9 bases agree with TRBD1. The germline CDR1 and CDR2 sequences are KGHSH and LQKENI. This CDR3 is built from 15 residues. The V gene end was trimmed by 3 bases and the J gene end by 7 bases; junction bases not matched to a gene: 4.

Only a few counts were recorded for this clone. The chain has TRBV3-1 (or the pseudogene TRBV3-2) and TRBJ2-7; 9 bases fit TRBD1. Germline V lookup: CDR1 LGHDT, CDR2 YNNKEL (reference sequence). The CDR3 totals 16 residues. Trimming at V came to 4 bases and at J to 1 base, leaving 8 bases not matched to a gene. For the CDR3, the DNA is TGTGCCAGCAGCCTCCCGACGGGGACAGGGTCCTACGAGCAGTACTTC. Encoded protein: CASSLPTGTGSYEQYF.

The chain combines TRBV10-3 with TRBJ2-7, with D unclear. This CDR3 contains 14 residues. Trimming shortened V by 7 bases and J by 6 bases, and 19 bases separated the two germline ends. CDR1 ENHRY and CDR2 SYGVKD come from the germline V gene. CDR3 loop: CAITISLLAGEQYF. CDR3 coding DNA: TGTGCCATCACAATTTCCCTCCTTGCAGGCGAGCAGTACTTC.

CDR3 sequence: CASGADQPQHF. The DNA for the CDR3 is TGTGCCAGTGGGGCGGATCAGCCCCAGCATTTT. The V and J genes are TRBV19 and TRBJ1-5, with a weak D call TRBD1 (5 bases). The germline V gene encodes CDR1 LNHDA and CDR2 SQIVND (reference sequence). V lost 8 bases and J lost 5, with 7 bases in between. This CDR3 comprises 11 residues.

The rearrangement links TRBV24-1 to TRBJ2-1; possible D gene TRBD2, 6 bases. The CDR3 contains 14 residues. Trimming pared 0 bases from V and 9 bases from J, leaving 11 bases between. Looked up from germline, CDR1 is KGHDR and CDR2 is SFDVKD. This CDR3 reads CATSDLHTGAEQFF. The DNA for the CDR3 is TGTGCCACCAGTGATTTGCACACGGGAGCTGAGCAGTTCTTC.

The chain uses TRBV6-6 and TRBJ1-1; the match to TRBD1 covers 9 bases. This CDR3 is 14 amino acids long. Per the germline V gene, CDR1 is MNHNY and CDR2 is SVGAGI (reference sequence). V trimming: 1 base; J trimming: 8 bases; junction bases outside the gene matches: 5. CDR3 in amino acids: CASSYWDREAEAFF. In DNA, the CDR3 is TGTGCCAGCAGTTACTGGGACAGGGAAGCCGAAGCTTTCTTT.

This clone occurred a few times. The chain is built from TRBV4-1 and TRBJ2-5; unclear D gene. Trimming took 4 bases from V and 5 from J, leaving 20 bases between them. In germline, CDR1 is MGHRA, CDR2 YSYEKL. The CDR3 loop spans 16 amino acids. The DNA for the CDR3 is TGCGCCAGCAGCCCGCTTAACCTAGGTTTCGCGGAGACCCAGTACTTC. This gives the protein CASSPLNLGFAETQYF.

This clone was observed a handful of times. This chain connects TRBV30 to TRBJ2-7; 10 bases line up with TRBD1. J gave up 4 bases and V 5 bases, and 5 bases lay outside the gene matches. The CDR3 runs to 13 residues. Germline V gene sequence: CDR1 GTSNPN, CDR2 SVGIG (reference sequence). CDR3 nucleotides: TGTGCCTGGGACCGGGACAGGGGATACGAGCAGTACTTC. The encoded protein is CAWDRDRGYEQYF.

J is TRBJ2-1 and V is TRBV19; 7 bases match TRBD2. Germline V lookup: CDR1 LNHDA, CDR2 SQIVND (reference sequence). Germline trimming cut 2 bases from V and 5 bases from J; bases unmatched to any gene: 3. This CDR3 has 14 residues. CDR3 nucleotide sequence: TGTGCCAGTAGTATACGGGCGGGGGACAATGAGCAGTTCTTC. Its translation: CASSIRAGDNEQFF.

This chain connects TRBV5-1 to TRBJ2-1; TRBD2 might be the D (6 bases). Germline V gene lookup returns CDR1 SGHRS and CDR2 YFSETQ. Trimming removed 4 bases at V and 6 bases at J, with 17 bases between. This CDR3 is 15 amino acids long. The CDR3 loop reads CASSQSGQNANEQFF. For the CDR3, the DNA is TGCGCCAGCAGCCAAAGCGGGCAGAATGCCAATGAGCAGTTCTTC.

The V and J genes are TRBV30 and TRBJ1-4; 8 bases are a match to TRBD1. Germline V gives CDR1 GTSNPN, CDR2 SVGIG (reference sequence). The CDR3 extends over 13 amino acids. V shed 4 bases, J shed 8 bases, and the junction held 6 bases outside the gene matches. The CDR3 region is CAWMGRGREKLFF. The CDR3 region has the DNA TGTGCCTGGATGGGCAGGGGGCGCGAAAAACTGTTTTTT. Looking up the rest from reference TRBV30 and TRBJ1-4 gives the full variable domain: SQTIHQWPATLVQPVGSPLSLECTVEGTSNPNLYWYRQAAGRGLQLLFYSVGIGQISSEVPQNLSASRPQDRQFILSSKKLLLSDSGFYLCAWMGRGREKLFFGSGTQLSVL.

V is TRBV10-3 and J is TRBJ2-7, with 7 nucleotides matching TRBD1. CDR1 is ENHRY and CDR2 is SYGVKD in the germline V gene. The CDR3 runs 14 residues. V trimming: 0 bases; J trimming: 3 bases; junction bases outside the gene matches: 2. CDR3 protein: CAISESRDSYEQYF. In nucleotides, the CDR3 is TGTGCCATCAGTGAGTCCCGGGACAGCTACGAGCAGTACTTC.

The J gene is TRBJ1-1, the V gene TRBV24-1, with TRBD1 matching over 8 bases. Trimming cost V 3 bases and J 8 bases; bases outside gene matches: 7. The germline CDR1 and CDR2 sequences are KGHDR and SFDVKD. The CDR3 runs to 14 residues. CDR3 nucleotides: TGTGCCACCAGTGATACTGGACAGGGCAAAGAAGCTTTCTTT. It specifies CATSDTGQGKEAFF.

CDR3 coding DNA: TGTGCCAGCAGTTACCAACCCGGGACAGGGAGCGGCTACACCTTC. The encoded protein is CASSYQPGTGSGYTF. The J gene is TRBJ1-2, the V gene TRBV6-5; 9 bases align to TRBD1. CDR3 size: 15 residues. V shed 2 bases and J 8 bases; nucleotides not matched to a gene: 9. Looked up from germline, CDR1 is MNHEY and CDR2 is SVGAGI.